This entry lists 30 T cell receptor beta chains sequenced from one sample in a study of shared clonotypes between healthy human individuals. Cells designated naive CD8 were CD45RO-negative and were positively selected for CCR7, with terminally differentiated effector memory CD45RA+ cells excluded. The protocol was immunoSEQ multiplex PCR, while the TCRdb copy is restricted to in-frame clones and leaves out a portion. The sample has roughly 1,800,000 clones; about 95% are singletons. The sequencing sample was made of naive CD8+ T cells sorted from blood. The receptors here all came from a man between 18 and 35 years old in good health.

The genes are TRBV5-6 and TRBJ1-2; D is uncertain. The CDR3 covers 15 residues. Looked up from germline, CDR1 is SGHDT and CDR2 is YYEEEE. Trimming stripped 1 base from V and 7 bases from J, with 17 bases between. The CDR3 here is CASSLQRDWLSGYTF. The CDR3 nucleotides read TGTGCCAGCAGCTTGCAGAGGGATTGGCTCTCTGGCTACACCTTC.

The rearrangement joins TRBV15 to TRBJ2-7, with D tentatively TRBD2 (5 bases). Trimming cost V 3 bases and J 0 bases, with 15 bases left between them. The V gene's germline CDR1 is LNHNV and CDR2 YYDKDF (reference sequence). The CDR3 is 16 amino acids. CDR3 coding DNA: TGTGCCACCAGCAGGGGAGTGGTAGAGGGCTCCTACGAGCAGTACTTC. Protein sequence: CATSRGVVEGSYEQYF.

This sequence joins TRBV7-9 and TRBJ1-2; 9 bases line up with TRBD1. This CDR3 comprises 16 residues. Losses at the gene ends were 5 bases for V and 8 bases for J; bases not matched to a gene: 15. Germline V gives CDR1 SEHNR, CDR2 FQNEAQ (reference sequence). Here the CDR3 DNA reads TGTGCCAGCAGCCCTACCGGGACAGGGAATTCCGGGGGCTACACCTTC. Encoded protein: CASSPTGTGNSGGYTF.

The chain is built from TRBV4-1 and TRBJ2-5, with TRBD2 identical over 7 bases. From germline, CDR1 is MGHRA and CDR2 YSYEKL. With V trimmed by 0 bases and J by 5 bases, 9 bases remained unmatched. The CDR3 runs to 16 residues. CDR3 coding DNA: TGCGCCAGCAGCCAAGATGGACTAGTCGGGCTGGAGACCCAGTACTTC. It translates to CASSQDGLVGLETQYF.

The rearrangement joins TRBV6-5 to TRBJ1-1; a possible D gene is TRBD1 (6 bases). The CDR3 spans 13 residues. Deletions cut 1 base from V and 6 bases from J, with 9 bases between. Germline CDR1 and CDR2: MNHEY and SVGAGI. The CDR3 sequence: CASSYYTGSEAFF. The CDR3 region has the DNA TGTGCCAGCAGTTACTATACAGGGTCTGAAGCTTTCTTT.

A note on this clone: This specimen includes other DNA sequences encoding the same CDR3. The rearrangement joins TRBV10-3 to TRBJ2-7, with D possibly matching TRBD2 (5 bases). V was trimmed by 0 bases and J by 0 bases, leaving 9 bases between them. In germline, CDR1 is ENHRY, CDR2 SYGVKD. The CDR3 runs to 15 residues. The CDR3 nucleotides are TGTGCCATCAGTGAGTCTGACCGGGGCTCCTACGAGCAGTACTTC. Translating gives CAISESDRGSYEQYF.

This clone appeared a single time. Additional DNA sequences in this sample encode the identical CDR3. This rearrangement joins TRBV6-5 to TRBJ2-7; 9 bases map to TRBD1. After removal of 5 bases from V and 4 bases from J, the junction contained 3 bases not matched to a gene. CDR3 length: 13 amino acids. Germline V gene lookup returns CDR1 MNHEY and CDR2 SVGAGI. This chain's CDR3 is CASSPGTGYEQYF. The CDR3 coding sequence is TGTGCCAGCAGTCCAGGGACAGGGTACGAGCAGTACTTC.

The CDR3 nucleotides read TGCAGCGTTGAAGATGCGGGGTGGGGAGCTTTCTTT. Protein sequence: CSVEDAGWGAFF. The V gene is TRBV29-1, the J gene TRBJ1-1; D gene uncertain. The V gene's germline CDR1 is SQVTM and CDR2 ANQGSEA. The CDR3 consists of 12 residues. V was shortened by 0 bases and J by 10 bases, with 12 bases between the two germline ends.

This chain uses TRBV2 with TRBJ2-5; 7 bases agree with TRBD1. Trimming took 4 bases from V and 2 from J; bases not matched to a gene: 10. The CDR3 length is 16 residues. CDR1 and CDR2 (germline): SNHLY, FYNNEI. The CDR3 DNA reads TGTGCCAGCAGTGGGACCGGGACAGCGCTACAAGAGACCCAGTACTTC. Translation: CASSGTGTALQETQYF.

The V call is TRBV28, the J call TRBJ1-2; 7 nucleotides match TRBD1. Per the germline V gene, CDR1 is MDHEN and CDR2 is SYDVKM. J was trimmed by 6 bases and V by 5 bases; bases with no gene match: 12. The CDR3 is 15 residues long. The CDR3 sequence: CASSVRGGALNGYTF. The CDR3 nucleotides are TGTGCCAGCAGTGTCCGAGGGGGCGCATTGAATGGCTACACCTTC.

This clone came up many times. The chain joins TRBV6-6 to TRBJ1-2, with unresolved D. Germline-derived CDR1 and CDR2 are MNHNY and SVGAGI (reference sequence). This CDR3 has 13 residues. Trimming left V 2 bases short and J 0 bases short, with 4 bases between. The CDR3 is CASSYGTNYGYTF. The CDR3, as DNA: TGTGCCAGCAGTTACGGTACTAACTATGGCTACACCTTC.

The chain joins TRBV5-6 to TRBJ1-2; 8 positions match TRBD1. V trimming: 4 bases; J trimming: 3 bases; junction bases outside the gene matches: 11. The CDR3 runs 16 residues. Germline CDR1 and CDR2: SGHDT and YYEEEE. The CDR3 protein is CASSPWYPTGDYGYTF. CDR3 bases: TGTGCCAGCAGCCCGTGGTACCCGACAGGGGACTATGGCTACACCTTC.

This clone showed up just once. The rearrangement joins TRBV28 to TRBJ2-1; the match to TRBD1 covers 9 bases. The CDR3 spans 15 residues. CDR1 is MDHEN and CDR2 is SYDVKM in the germline V gene. The trim removed 4 bases at V and 7 bases at J, leaving 8 bases unmatched. The CDR3 DNA is TGTGCCAGCAGTTCCGAAGGACAGGGGTATAATGAGCAGTTCTTC. As protein: CASSSEGQGYNEQFF.

The J gene is TRBJ1-3, the V gene TRBV5-4, with D unresolved. Germline V gene data show CDR1 as SGHNT and CDR2 as YYREEE (reference sequence). Trimming took 4 bases from V and 5 from J, leaving 13 bases between them. The CDR3 spans 14 residues. This chain's CDR3 is CASSTGEGRNTIYF. The DNA of the CDR3 is TGTGCCAGCAGCACCGGGGAAGGAAGAAACACCATATATTTT.

This chain links TRBV5-4 with TRBJ2-2; D gene ambiguous. Germline loops: CDR1 SGHNT, CDR2 YYREEE (reference sequence). CDR3 size: 15 residues. Trimming shortened V by 1 base and J by 3 bases, and 10 bases separated the two germline ends. Here the CDR3 reads CASSLSIEDTGELFF. CDR3 DNA sequence: TGTGCCAGCAGCTTGTCAATAGAAGACACCGGGGAGCTGTTTTTT. Looking up the rest from reference TRBV5-4 and TRBJ2-2 gives the full variable domain: ETGVTQSPTHLIKTRGQQVTLRCSSQSGHNTVSWYQQALGQGPQFIFQYYREEENGRGNFPPRFSGLQFPNYSSELNVNALELDDSALYLCASSLSIEDTGELFFGEGSRLTVL.

This clone came up once. This specimen includes other DNA sequences encoding the same CDR3. The chain carries TRBV18 and TRBJ2-5; perhaps TRBD1 as D (7 bases). Germline assignment: CDR1 KGHSH and CDR2 LQKENI. Trimming shortened V by 3 bases and J by 4 bases, and 12 bases separated the two germline ends. This CDR3 comprises 14 residues. In DNA form, the CDR3 reads TGTGCCAGCTCACCGTCAGGGGGAGGAGAGACCCAGTACTTC. This sequence encodes CASSPSGGGETQYF.

This sequence joins TRBV19 and TRBJ2-2, with 16 bases lining up with TRBD2. V lost 6 bases, J lost 3 bases, and 1 base stayed unmatched. Germline V CDR1 and CDR2: LNHDA, SQIVND (reference sequence). CDR3 length: 16 residues. CDR3 sequence reads: CASRGLAGGYTGELFF. In DNA form, the CDR3 reads TGTGCCAGTAGGGGACTAGCGGGAGGGTACACCGGGGAGCTGTTTTTT.

The CDR3 here is CASSQDLGTYGYTF. Here the CDR3 DNA reads TGCGCCAGCAGCCAAGATCTAGGGACCTATGGCTACACCTTC. This sequence joins TRBV4-3 and TRBJ1-2; possibly TRBD1 for D (5 bases). This CDR3 comprises 14 residues. V was cut by 0 bases and J by 4 bases, with 9 bases left in between. Germline V gene data show CDR1 as LGHNA and CDR2 as YSLEER.

This clone was counted once. The chain recombines TRBV9 with TRBJ1-2; the match to TRBD1 covers 7 bases. Germline loops: CDR1 SGDLS, CDR2 YYNGEE. The CDR3 runs 15 residues. Trimming took 0 bases from V and 3 from J; bases not matched to a gene: 5. CDR3 residues: CASSVGDSFYYGYTF. In DNA form, the CDR3 reads TGTGCCAGCAGCGTAGGGGACAGCTTTTACTATGGCTACACCTTC.

This rearrangement joins TRBV27 to TRBJ2-5; 7 bases map to TRBD1. Germline V CDR1 and CDR2: MNHEY, SMNVEV (reference sequence). The CDR3 extends over 16 amino acids. J gave up 1 base and V 4 bases, and 9 bases lay outside the gene matches. CDR3 bases: TGTGCCAGCAGTTCCCCGGGGCAGGGGGTCCAAGAGACCCAGTACTTC. Residues: CASSSPGQGVQETQYF.

The chain recombines TRBV13 with TRBJ2-5; 12 bases line up with TRBD1. CDR1 and CDR2 from the germline V gene are PRHDT and FYEKMQ (reference sequence). This CDR3 has 16 residues. J was trimmed by 4 bases and V by 4 bases; bases with no gene match: 7. In DNA form, the CDR3 reads TGTGCCAGCAGCTCCGCCGGGACAGGGGGCGTAGAGACCCAGTACTTC. Translation gives CASSSAGTGGVETQYF.

The chain has TRBV25-1 and TRBJ2-1, with 12 bases aligning to TRBD1. The germline V gene has CDR1 MGHDK and CDR2 SYGVNS. V gave up 7 bases and J gave up 7 bases; unmatched junction bases: 8. This CDR3 has 15 residues. The CDR3 bases are TGTGCCAGCAAACGCGGGACAGGGGGCTTGAATGAGCAGTTCTTC. It translates to CASKRGTGGLNEQFF.

The rearrangement uses TRBV5-6 and TRBJ2-7, with 14 bases matching TRBD2. The V segment lost 4 bases and the J segment 7 bases; nucleotides outside the gene matches: 7. Germline CDR1 is SGHDT and CDR2 is YYEEEE. CDR3 length equals 15 residues. Here the CDR3 DNA reads TGTGCCAGCAGCCTAGGGACTAGCGGGAGAGGGGAGCAGTACTTC. This translates into CASSLGTSGRGEQYF.

V and J are TRBV15 and TRBJ2-5; D gene unclear. CDR1 and CDR2 (germline): LNHNV, YYDKDF (reference sequence). This CDR3 contains 14 residues. The V end was cut by 5 bases, the J end by 0 bases, with 10 bases between. Here the CDR3 DNA reads TGTGCCACCAGCCTAACACGGTACCAAGAGACCCAGTACTTC. Translated, it gives CATSLTRYQETQYF. Complete variable domain (other parts from reference TRBV15 and TRBJ2-5): DAMVIQNPRYQVTQFGKPVTLSCSQTLNHNVMYWYQQKSSQAPKLLFHYYDKDFNNEADTPDNFQSRRPNTSFCFLDIRSPGLGDTAMYLCATSLTRYQETQYFGPGTRLLVL.

A single count supports this clone. The rearrangement uses TRBV19 and TRBJ1-2, with unresolved D. Trimming shortened V by 6 bases and J by 6 bases, and 23 bases separated the two germline ends. This CDR3 contains 16 residues. CDR1 is LNHDA and CDR2 is SQIVND in the germline V gene (reference sequence). In DNA form, the CDR3 reads TGTGCCAGTAGAGACATTCCCATTGGGAGGGAAGATGGCTACACCTTC. Amino acids: CASRDIPIGREDGYTF.

Regarding this clone: Additional DNA sequences in this sample encode the identical CDR3. The V call is TRBV4-1, the J call TRBJ1-1; tentative D call: TRBD1 (5 bases). This CDR3 is 14 amino acids long. The germline gives CDR1 MGHRA, CDR2 YSYEKL. V lost 1 base and J lost 4, with 10 bases in between. CDR3 in amino acids: CASSQVPGGTEAFF. CDR3 DNA sequence: TGCGCCAGCAGCCAAGTACCCGGGGGCACTGAAGCTTTCTTT.

The chain uses TRBV6-5 and TRBJ2-1, with 9 bases matching TRBD1. The CDR3 consists of 16 residues. Germline values: CDR1 MNHEY, CDR2 SVGAGI. After removal of 0 bases from V and 5 bases from J, the junction contained 5 bases not matched to a gene. CDR3 nucleotides: TGTGCCAGCAGTTACTCGACAGGGGGGCTGAACAATGAGCAGTTCTTC. Its protein product is CASSYSTGGLNNEQFF.

The CDR3 nucleotides are TGTGCCAGCAGTGAAGGGCCAGGGATGCCTCAGCCCCAGCATTTT. It yields the protein CASSEGPGMPQPQHF. The chain is built from TRBV2 and TRBJ1-5, with D maybe TRBD1 (5 bases). CDR1 and CDR2 from the germline V gene are SNHLY and FYNNEI. V lost 1 base and J 6 bases, leaving 13 bases between the germline ends. The CDR3 loop spans 15 amino acids. Complete variable domain (other parts from reference TRBV2 and TRBJ1-5): EPEVTQTPSHQVTQMGQEVILRCVPISNHLYFYWYRQILGQKVEFLVSFYNNEISEKSEIFDDQFSVERPDGSNFTLKIRSTKLEDSAMYFCASSEGPGMPQPQHFGDGTRLSIL.

The V call is TRBV4-1, the J call TRBJ2-7; 10 bases match TRBD1. From germline, CDR1 is MGHRA and CDR2 YSYEKL. There are 16 residues in the CDR3. J was trimmed by 6 bases and V by 0 bases; bases with no gene match: 8. The CDR3 sequence is CASSQEWDRGLGEQYF. The CDR3 DNA sequence: TGCGCCAGCAGCCAAGAATGGGACAGGGGTTTAGGCGAGCAGTACTTC.

This clone has just one count. The gene calls are TRBV12-5 and TRBJ2-1; D uncertain. The CDR3 has 14 residues. Germline V CDR1 and CDR2: LGHNT, FRNRAP. The V gene lost 5 bases and the J gene lost 6 bases, with 14 bases spanning the gap. The CDR3 loop reads CASGPGIGFNEQFF. CDR3 bases: TGTGCTAGTGGTCCTGGTATTGGGTTCAATGAGCAGTTCTTC.